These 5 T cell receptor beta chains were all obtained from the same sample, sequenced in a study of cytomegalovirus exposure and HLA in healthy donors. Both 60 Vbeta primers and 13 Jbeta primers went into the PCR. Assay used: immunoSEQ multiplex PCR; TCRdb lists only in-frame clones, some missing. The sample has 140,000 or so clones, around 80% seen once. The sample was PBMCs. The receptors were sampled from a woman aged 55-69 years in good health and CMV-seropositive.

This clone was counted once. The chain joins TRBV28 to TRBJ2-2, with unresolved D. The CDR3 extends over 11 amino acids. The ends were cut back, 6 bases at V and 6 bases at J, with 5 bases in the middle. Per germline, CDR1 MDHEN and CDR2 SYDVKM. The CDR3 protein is CASSLPGELFF. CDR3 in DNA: TGTGCCAGCAGCCTCCCCGGGGAGCTGTTTTTT.

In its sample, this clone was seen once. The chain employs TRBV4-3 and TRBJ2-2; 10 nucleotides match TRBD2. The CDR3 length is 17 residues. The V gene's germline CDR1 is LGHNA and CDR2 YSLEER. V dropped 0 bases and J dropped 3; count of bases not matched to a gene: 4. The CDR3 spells CASSQDRTSGYTGELFF. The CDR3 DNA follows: TGCGCCAGCAGCCAAGATAGGACTAGCGGTTACACCGGGGAGCTGTTTTTT.

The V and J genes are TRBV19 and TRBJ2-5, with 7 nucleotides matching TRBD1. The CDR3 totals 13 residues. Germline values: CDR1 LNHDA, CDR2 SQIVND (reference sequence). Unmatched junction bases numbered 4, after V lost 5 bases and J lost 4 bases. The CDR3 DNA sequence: TGTGCCAGTAGTGCGCAGGGGGTAGAGACCCAGTACTTC. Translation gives CASSAQGVETQYF.

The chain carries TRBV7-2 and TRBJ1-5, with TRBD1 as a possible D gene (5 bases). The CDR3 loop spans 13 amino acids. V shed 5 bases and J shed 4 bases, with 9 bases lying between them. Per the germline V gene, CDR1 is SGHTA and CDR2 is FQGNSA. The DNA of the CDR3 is TGTGCCAGCAGCCGGGACTGGAATCAGCCCCAGCATTTT. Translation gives CASSRDWNQPQHF.

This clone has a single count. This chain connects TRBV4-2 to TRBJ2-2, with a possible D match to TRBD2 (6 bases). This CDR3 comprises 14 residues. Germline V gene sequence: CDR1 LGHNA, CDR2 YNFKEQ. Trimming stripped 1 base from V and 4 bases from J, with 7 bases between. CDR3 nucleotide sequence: TGTGCCAGCAGCCAAGGGACTACCACCGGGGAGCTGTTTTTT. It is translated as CASSQGTTTGELFF.